One and the same sample provided the 2 T cell receptor beta chains below, sequenced in a study of T cells in Graves' hyperthyroidism and ophthalmopathy. Amplified TCR beta CDR3 regions came from RNA transcripts. HTBI primers were the set used in a first-round RT-PCR of the TCR CDR3. From the multiplex PCR reads, TCRdb called clonotypes with MiXCR, one entry per CDR3 protein. The repertoire holds approximately 640,000 distinct CDR3 sequences, with 15% to 20% as singletons. Sequenced material: blood. Receptors were obtained from a woman aged 25 to 39 with Graves' hyperthyroidism.

This clonotype was observed many times. The rearrangement links TRBV12-3 or TRBV12-4 to TRBJ1-3; the D is unclear. The CDR3 loop spans 11 amino acids. V lost 6 bases and J lost 7, with 7 bases in between. CDR3 coding DNA: TGTGCCAGCAGCCAATGGAACACCATATATTTT. Translation: CASSQWNTIYF.

This clonotype was seen many times. The CDR3 protein is CASSYVGQGAPLSYNEQFF. The DNA of the CDR3 is TGTGCCAGCAGTTACGTGGGACAGGGGGCCCCGCTCTCCTACAATGAGCAGTTCTTC. The rearrangement joins TRBV6-2 or TRBV6-3 to TRBJ2-1, with 12 bases lining up with TRBD1. CDR3 length equals 19 residues. The junction had 8 bases not matched to a gene; V was cut back by 2 bases and J by 0 bases. Germline lookup yields CDR1 MNHEY and CDR2 SVGEGT.